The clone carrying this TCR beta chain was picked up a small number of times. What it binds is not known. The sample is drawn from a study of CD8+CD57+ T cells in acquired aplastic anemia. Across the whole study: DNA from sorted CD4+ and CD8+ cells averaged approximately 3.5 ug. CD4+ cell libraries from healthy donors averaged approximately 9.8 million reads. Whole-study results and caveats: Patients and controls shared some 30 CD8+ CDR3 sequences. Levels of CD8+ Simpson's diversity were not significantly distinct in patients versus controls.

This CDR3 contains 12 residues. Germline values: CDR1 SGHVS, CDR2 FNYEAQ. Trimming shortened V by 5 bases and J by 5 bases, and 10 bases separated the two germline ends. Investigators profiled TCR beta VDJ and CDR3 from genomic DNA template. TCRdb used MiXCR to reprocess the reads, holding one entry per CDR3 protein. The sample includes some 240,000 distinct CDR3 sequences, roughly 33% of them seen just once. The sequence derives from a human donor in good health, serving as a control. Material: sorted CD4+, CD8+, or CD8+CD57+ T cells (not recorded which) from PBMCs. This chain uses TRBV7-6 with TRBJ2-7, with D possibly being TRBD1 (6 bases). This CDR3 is CASSPAGDEQYF. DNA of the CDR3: TGTGCCAGCAGCCCAGCAGGGGACGAGCAGTACTTC.